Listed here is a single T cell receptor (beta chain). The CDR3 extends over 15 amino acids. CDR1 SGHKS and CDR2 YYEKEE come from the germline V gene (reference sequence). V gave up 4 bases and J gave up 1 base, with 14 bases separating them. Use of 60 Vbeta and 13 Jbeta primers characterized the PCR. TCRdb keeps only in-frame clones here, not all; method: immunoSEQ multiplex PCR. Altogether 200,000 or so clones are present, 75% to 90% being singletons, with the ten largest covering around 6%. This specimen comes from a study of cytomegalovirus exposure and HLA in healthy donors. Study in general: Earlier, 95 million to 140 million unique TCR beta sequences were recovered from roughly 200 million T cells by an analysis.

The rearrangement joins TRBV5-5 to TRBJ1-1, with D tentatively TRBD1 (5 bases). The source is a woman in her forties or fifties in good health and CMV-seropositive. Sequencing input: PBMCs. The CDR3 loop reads CASSHREGENTEAFF. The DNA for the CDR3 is TGTGCCAGCAGCCACCGAGAAGGGGAGAACACTGAAGCTTTCTTT.